This T cell receptor (beta chain) was captured by sequencing in a study of Ad26.COV2.S vaccination and SARS-CoV-2 variants. Study-wide points: Substantial breadth was reported for post-vaccination spike-specific CD8+ and CD4+ T cells. Comparability of non-spike TCR breadth was observed across vaccine and placebo recipients.

In the case of this clone: What it binds is not known.

Germline CDR1 LGHDT, CDR2 YNNKEL (reference sequence). The trim removed 4 bases at V and 0 bases at J, leaving 2 bases unmatched. The CDR3 extends over 14 amino acids. Treatment in this sample: roughly 18 received Ad26.COV2.S at low or high dose, single or two shots; about 5 received placebo; per-sample allocation not given. Sampling was performed 63 days after the first vaccine or placebo injection. Donation was by an adult aged 18-55 years who was in Boston. Clones were sequenced by immunoSEQ multiplex PCR, and TCRdb holds only the in-frame ones, with some missing. The sample lists around 300,000 clones, 65% to 90% seen once, with roughly a tenth in the top ten.

The receptor was derived from a person between 18 and 65 years old who received the Ad26.COV2.S COVID-19 vaccine or a placebo. This specimen was peripheral blood, taken in a trial of Ad26.COV2.S vaccine versus placebo. The chain couples TRBV3-1 (or the pseudogene TRBV3-2) to TRBJ1-1, with 7 bases fitting TRBD1. CDR3 amino acids: CASSRGQVNTEAFF. The CDR3 coding sequence is TGTGCCAGCAGCCGAGGACAGGTGAACACTGAAGCTTTCTTT.